The following is a T cell receptor beta chain sequence with its context. The data belong to a study of CD8+ T cells in alopecia areata. Peripheral blood, together with lesional scalp punch biopsies, was collected from alopecia areata patients. V lost 7 bases, J lost 5 bases, and 6 bases stayed unmatched. This CDR3 spans 13 amino acids. Germline CDR1 SQVTM, CDR2 ANQGSEA. TCR sequencing used cDNA made by reverse transcription of extracted RNA. Data came from immunoSEQ multiplex PCR; TCRdb stores just in-frame clones and leaves some out. Of 150,000 to 200,000 clones listed, around 50% are singletons. The sample was CD4+ T cells sorted from blood, taken at week 0. V and J are TRBV29-1 and TRBJ1-1, with 11 bases lining up with TRBD1. The receptor's source is a human donor with alopecia areata. As DNA, the CDR3 is TGCAGCGCCCGGACAGGGGGCGAAACTGAAGCTTTCTTT. It translates to CSARTGGETEAFF.